This TCR beta chain comes out of a study of memory CD4+ T cells and cytomegalovirus serostatus (dated by TCRdb to between 2018 and 2021). General notes on the study: The cohort comprised around 35 healthy Belgian adults, 9 CMV seropositive and roughly 25 CMV seronegative. The study sequenced CD4+ memory TCRbeta repertoires of a Belgian cohort with known cytomegalovirus serostatus to replicate a published TCR-based CMV serostatus classifier. Results and caveats for the whole study, not just this receptor: The results were interpreted as suggesting that the CMV-associated TCR signature is mostly present in the CD4+ memory repertoire. For CMV serostatus prediction, a median bootstrapped AUC of 0.95 was reached with the original framework, and a median bootstrapped AUC of roughly 0.9 was reached with a US-trained random forest. Only CD4+CD45RO+ memory cells were sequenced, in contrast to the original study, in which naive and memory CD4+ and CD8+ populations were covered. The original-framework classifier achieved a median bootstrapped AUC of almost 0.97 with a 95% CI of 0.76-1.00 on the Belgian cohort. Of 170 or so previously reported CMV-associated TCRbeta sequences, 55 to 75 appeared in the CD4+ memory repertoires, each in one to five individuals.

CDR1 and CDR2 are drawn from the germline V gene (reference sequence): MNHNY, SVGAGI. The CDR3 sequence holds 14 residues, the cysteine and phenylalanine included. The DNA shown is the 42-base CDR3, in frame from base 1. V trim: 5 bases; J trim: 9 bases; unmatched bases: 10. A FACSAria II was used to sort memory CD4+ T cells, defined as single viable CD3+CD4+CD8-CD45RO+ cells. CMV serostatus was determined with a Roche Elecsys assay detecting serum IgG against CMV pp150, pp28, p38 and p52. Following thawing, total CD4+ T cells were enriched through positive selection using CD4 magnetic microbeads. The samples came from a different study that was designed specifically to examine the CD4+ T cell memory repertoire. Following standard operating procedures, peripheral blood mononuclear cells were isolated and cryopreserved, while serum was kept at -80 degrees C. The staining used CD3-PerCP (BW264/56), CD4-APC (RPA-T4), CD45RO-PE (UCHT1) and CD8-Pacific Orange (3B5) antibodies, and Sytox blue was used to exclude non-viable cells.

This clone was recorded only once. The antigen it recognizes is unknown. Base qualities were left out, and no much larger clone turns up one base away. Genomic DNA was extracted from sorted cells with the Quick-DNA Microprep Kit. Amplification of TCRbeta DNA was done with the immunoSEQ hsTCRbeta kit, following the protocol from the manufacturer. TCRbeta libraries were sequenced on an Illumina MiSeq instrument. From the authors' description of their analysis: Following removal of out-of-frame sequences, a few million distinct TCRbeta sequences were retained, with an average of approximately 69,000 per individual. Each individual was scored using the number of 150 to 200 previously reported CMV-associated TCRbeta sequences that the individual carried and the total number of productive distinct TCRbeta sequences. A beta-binomial model was reimplemented in Python, and random forests from scikit-learn, run with default parameters, were trained on data from the US cohort. Classifier performance on the Belgian cohort was summarized as median AUC with percentile confidence intervals over 10,000 bootstrap iterations. The clones in this table, taken by TCRdb from immuneACCESS, are in-frame only. Not every clone is retained; where verified, under half of the shortfall comes from an unresolved V gene, and the cause of the rest is unknown. The V and J calls and clone size come from that table; D and trimming were worked out from the DNA. The sample includes tens of thousands of clones, with more than 60% observed a single time. Of the sample, around 0.83% falls within the top ten clones.

The TCR was taken from an adult in good health and CMV-seronegative. The sequenced sample consisted of memory CD4+ T cells from blood. The chain employs TRBV6-6 and TRBJ1-5; 7 bases in the junction line up with TRBD1. The nucleotide sequence is given as TGTGCCAGCAGTCCAGGGGGGGCCGGCTGGCCCCAGCATTTT. Its translation is CASSPGGAGWPQHF.